This T cell receptor (beta chain) was found in a study of graft-versus-host responses after intestinal transplantation. Produced via immunoSEQ multiplex PCR; TCRdb's table is partial and in-frame only. Of about 85,000 clones in the sample, more than 85% were seen once. V lost 7 bases, J lost 8 bases, and 14 bases lay in between. Germline lookup yields CDR1 LNHDA and CDR2 SQIVND (reference sequence). This CDR3 has 12 amino acids. Note on this clone: Its antigen is not identified.

The sample consisted of unstimulated CD8+ T cells sorted from spleen or lymph node cells, taken before transplant. This clonotype was sampled from a human donor who was the organ donor for an intestinal transplant. The chain has TRBV19 and TRBJ1-2; a possible D gene is TRBD1 (6 bases). The CDR3 DNA reads as TGTGCCAGTACCCCCGGGGGCCCCGGCTACACCTTC. This translates into CASTPGGPGYTF.